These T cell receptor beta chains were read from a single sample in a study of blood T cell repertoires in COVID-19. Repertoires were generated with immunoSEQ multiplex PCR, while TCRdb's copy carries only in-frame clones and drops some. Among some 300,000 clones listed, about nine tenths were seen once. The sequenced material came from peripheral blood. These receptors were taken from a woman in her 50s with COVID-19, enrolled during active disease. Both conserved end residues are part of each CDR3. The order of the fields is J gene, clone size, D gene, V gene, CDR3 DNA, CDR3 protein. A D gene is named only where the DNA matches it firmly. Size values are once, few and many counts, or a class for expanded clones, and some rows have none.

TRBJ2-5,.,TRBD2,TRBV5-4,TGTGCCAGCAGCTTCGGGACTAGGAAGGCCCAGTACTTC,CASSFGTRKAQYF
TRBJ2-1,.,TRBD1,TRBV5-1,TGCGCCAGCAGCGTCGAACAGGGGGCAACCTACAATGAGCAGTTCTTC,CASSVEQGATYNEQFF
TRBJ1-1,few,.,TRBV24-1,TGTGCCACCAGTGATTTGCTCCCGGGGACTGAAGCTTTCTTT,CATSDLLPGTEAFF
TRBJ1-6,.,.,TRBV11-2,TGTGCCAGCAGCTCGAGCTCCTATAATTCACCCCTCCACTTT,CASSSSSYNSPLHF
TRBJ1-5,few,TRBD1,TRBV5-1,TGCGCCAGCAGCTTGACTGAGACAGGGGGCGGTCAGCCCCAGCATTTT,CASSLTETGGGQPQHF
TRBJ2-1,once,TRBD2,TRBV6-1,TGTGCCAGCAGTGAGAGGGTAGGGACTAGCGGGAGGGCCGCTGAGCAGTTCTTC,CASSERVGTSGRAAEQFF
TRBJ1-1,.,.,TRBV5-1,TGCGCCAGCAGCTTGGACCGGGGGAACACTGAAGCTTTCTTT,CASSLDRGNTEAFF
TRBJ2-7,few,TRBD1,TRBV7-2,TGTGCCAGCAGCCCGACAGGGGTCTACGAGCAGTACTTC,CASSPTGVYEQYF
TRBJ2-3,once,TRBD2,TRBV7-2,TGTGCCAGCAGCGGGCGGGCTAGCGGGAGTTCAGATACGCAGTATTTT,CASSGRASGSSDTQYF
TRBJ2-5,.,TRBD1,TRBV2,TGTGCCAGCAGCCGGGACAGGGGGCTTTCAGAGACCCAGTACTTC,CASSRDRGLSETQYF
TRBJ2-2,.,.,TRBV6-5,TGTGCCAGCAGCGGAACCAGGGACGGGGAGCTGTTTTTT,CASSGTRDGELFF
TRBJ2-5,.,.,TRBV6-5,TGTGCCAGCATCGGGATAGCTAGCGCGGAGACCCAGTACTTC,CASIGIASAETQYF
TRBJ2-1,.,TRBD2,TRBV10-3,TGTGCAACGACTAGCGGGTTCAATGAGCAGTTCTTC,CATTSGFNEQFF
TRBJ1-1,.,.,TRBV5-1,TGCGCCAGCAGCTTGGGGCAGGGCGCCACTGAAGCTTTCTTT,CASSLGQGATEAFF
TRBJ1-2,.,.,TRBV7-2,TGTGCCAGCAGCTTAGATATCGGCAGGGGAGACTATGGCTACACCTTC,CASSLDIGRGDYGYTF
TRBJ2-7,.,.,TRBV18,TGTGCCAGCTCACTAACACTCGCGGGTTCCTCCTACGAGCAGTACTTC,CASSLTLAGSSYEQYF
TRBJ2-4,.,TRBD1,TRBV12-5,TGTGCTAGTGCTGACAGGGTCAGCGGAGCCAAAAACATTCAGTACTTC,CASADRVSGAKNIQYF
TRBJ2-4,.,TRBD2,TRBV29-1,TGCAGCGTTGGGTCTGACAGATCGGGACTAGCGGGAAGTACGGCCAAAAACATTCAGTACTTC,CSVGSDRSGLAGSTAKNIQYF
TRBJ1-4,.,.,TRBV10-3,TGTGCCATCAGTGAACGCCAGGCAGCAACTAATGAAAAACTGTTTTTT,CAISERQAATNEKLFF
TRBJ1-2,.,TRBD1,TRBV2,TGTGCCAGCAGTGACCAGGGGGCTATCTATGGCTACACCTTC,CASSDQGAIYGYTF
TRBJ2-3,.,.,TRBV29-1,TGCAGCGTAGCCCGGGACTTTCCTACAGATACGCAGTATTTT,CSVARDFPTDTQYF
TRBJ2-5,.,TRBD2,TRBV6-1,TGTGCCAGCAGTGAATATTTAGCGGGAGGGCCGGAAGAGACCCAGTACTTC,CASSEYLAGGPEETQYF
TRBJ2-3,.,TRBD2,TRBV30,TGTGCCTGGACGGGTCGGGGAGGGCGAGATACGCAGTATTTT,CAWTGRGGRDTQYF
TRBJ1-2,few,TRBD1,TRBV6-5,TGTGCCAGCAGCCGAGGACAGGGAGGCTACACCTTC,CASSRGQGGYTF
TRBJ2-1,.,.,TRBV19,TGTGCCACCCATTCAGGGTTAAACTCCTACAATGAGCAGTTCTTC,CATHSGLNSYNEQFF